The clone carrying this TCR beta chain has just a few counts. This record comes from a study of identical twins. Germline V gives CDR1 SGHRS, CDR2 YFSETQ. This CDR3 is 18 amino acids long. J gave up 3 bases and V 0 bases, and 10 bases lay outside the gene matches. TCRdb re-analysed the 5' RACE reads in MiXCR, keeping a single row per CDR3 protein. The sample has 350,000 to 450,000 distinct CDR3 sequences; around 20% are singletons. The V and J genes are TRBV5-1 and TRBJ1-3, with 9 nucleotides matching TRBD1. The clonotype originates from a man aged 45-65 years in good health. The sequenced sample was naive T cells sorted from blood. DNA of the CDR3: TGCGCCAGCAGCTTGGTACCGCCCGGGACAGGGCGTGGAAACACCATATATTTT. This translates into CASSLVPPGTGRGNTIYF.